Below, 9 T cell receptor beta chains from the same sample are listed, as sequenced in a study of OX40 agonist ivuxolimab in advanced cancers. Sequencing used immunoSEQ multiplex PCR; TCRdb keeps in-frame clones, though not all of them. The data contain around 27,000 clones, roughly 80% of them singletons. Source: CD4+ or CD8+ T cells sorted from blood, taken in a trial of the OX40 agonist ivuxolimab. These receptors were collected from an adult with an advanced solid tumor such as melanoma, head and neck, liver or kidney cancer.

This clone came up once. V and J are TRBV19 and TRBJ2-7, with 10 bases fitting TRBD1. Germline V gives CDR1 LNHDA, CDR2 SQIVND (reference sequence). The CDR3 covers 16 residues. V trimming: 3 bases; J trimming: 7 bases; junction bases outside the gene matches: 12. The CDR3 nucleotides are TGTGCCAGTAGTATCCTGAAGACAGGGGGCGCGGGGGAGCAGTACTTC. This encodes CASSILKTGGAGEQYF.

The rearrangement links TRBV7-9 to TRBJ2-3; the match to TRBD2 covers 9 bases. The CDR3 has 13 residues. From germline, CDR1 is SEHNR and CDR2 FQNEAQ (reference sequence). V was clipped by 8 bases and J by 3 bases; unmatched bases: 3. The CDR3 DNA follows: TGTGCCAGCCTTGGACTAGCGACAGATACGCAGTATTTT. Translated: CASLGLATDTQYF.

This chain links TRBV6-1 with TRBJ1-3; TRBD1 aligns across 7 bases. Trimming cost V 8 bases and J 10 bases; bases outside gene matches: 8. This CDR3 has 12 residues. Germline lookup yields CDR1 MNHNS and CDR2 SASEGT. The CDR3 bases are TGTGCCAGCGACAGGGCCACGGGGACCATATATTTT. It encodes CASDRATGTIYF.

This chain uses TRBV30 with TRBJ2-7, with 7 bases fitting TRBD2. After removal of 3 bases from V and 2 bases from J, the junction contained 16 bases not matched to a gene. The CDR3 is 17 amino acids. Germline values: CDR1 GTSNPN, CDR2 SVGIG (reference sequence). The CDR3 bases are TGTGCCTGGAGAAAGTGGGAGGGCCTCTTCCGGACCTACGAGCAGTACTTC. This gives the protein CAWRKWEGLFRTYEQYF.

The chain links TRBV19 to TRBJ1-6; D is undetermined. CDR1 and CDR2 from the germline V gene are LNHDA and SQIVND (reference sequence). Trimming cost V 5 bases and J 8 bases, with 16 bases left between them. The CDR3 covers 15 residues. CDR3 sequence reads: CASSPSVAGDSPLHF. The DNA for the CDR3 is TGTGCCAGTAGTCCCTCCGTGGCGGGCGATTCACCCCTCCACTTT.

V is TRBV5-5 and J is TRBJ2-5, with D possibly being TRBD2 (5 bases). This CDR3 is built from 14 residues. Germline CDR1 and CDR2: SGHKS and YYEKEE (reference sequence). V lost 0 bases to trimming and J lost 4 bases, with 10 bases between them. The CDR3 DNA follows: TGTGCCAGCAGCTTGGTTGGGAGTGGAGAGACCCAGTACTTC. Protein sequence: CASSLVGSGETQYF.

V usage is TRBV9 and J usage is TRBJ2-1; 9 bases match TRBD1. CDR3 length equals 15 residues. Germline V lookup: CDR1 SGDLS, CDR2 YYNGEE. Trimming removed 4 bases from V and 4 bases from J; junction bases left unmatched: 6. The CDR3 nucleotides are TGTGCCAGCAGCATCGGGACAGGGATTTACAATGAGCAGTTCTTC. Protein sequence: CASSIGTGIYNEQFF.

The CDR3 DNA reads TGTGCCAGCAGCGTCAAAAGGGAGACGGGGACCTACAATGAGCAGTTCTTC. Its protein is CASSVKRETGTYNEQFF. This sequence joins TRBV9 and TRBJ2-1; TRBD2 is a possible D gene (5 bases). Germline V gene data show CDR1 as SGDLS and CDR2 as YYNGEE. Trimming shortened V by 2 bases and J by 2 bases, and 17 bases separated the two germline ends. The CDR3 length is 17 residues.

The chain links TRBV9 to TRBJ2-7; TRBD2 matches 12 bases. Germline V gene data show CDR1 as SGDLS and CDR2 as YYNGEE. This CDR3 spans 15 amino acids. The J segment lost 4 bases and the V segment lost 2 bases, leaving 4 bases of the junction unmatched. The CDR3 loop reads CASSVASGRVYEQYF. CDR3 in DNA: TGTGCCAGCAGCGTGGCTAGCGGGAGGGTATACGAGCAGTACTTC.